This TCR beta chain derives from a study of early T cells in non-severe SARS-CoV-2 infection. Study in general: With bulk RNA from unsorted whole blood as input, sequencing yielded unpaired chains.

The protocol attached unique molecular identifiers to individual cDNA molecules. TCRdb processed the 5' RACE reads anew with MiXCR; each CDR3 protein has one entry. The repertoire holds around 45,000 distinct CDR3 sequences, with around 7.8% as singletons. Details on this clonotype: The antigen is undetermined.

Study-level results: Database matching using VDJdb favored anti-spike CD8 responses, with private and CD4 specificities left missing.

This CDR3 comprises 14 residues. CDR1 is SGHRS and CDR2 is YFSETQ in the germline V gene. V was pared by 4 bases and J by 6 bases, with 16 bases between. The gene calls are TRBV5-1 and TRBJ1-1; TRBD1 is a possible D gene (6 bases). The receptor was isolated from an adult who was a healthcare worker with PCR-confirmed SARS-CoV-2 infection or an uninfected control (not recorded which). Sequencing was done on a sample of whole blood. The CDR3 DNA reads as TGCGCCAGCAGCCTAACAGGGTATCATGCTGAAGCTTTCTTT. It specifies CASSLTGYHAEAFF.